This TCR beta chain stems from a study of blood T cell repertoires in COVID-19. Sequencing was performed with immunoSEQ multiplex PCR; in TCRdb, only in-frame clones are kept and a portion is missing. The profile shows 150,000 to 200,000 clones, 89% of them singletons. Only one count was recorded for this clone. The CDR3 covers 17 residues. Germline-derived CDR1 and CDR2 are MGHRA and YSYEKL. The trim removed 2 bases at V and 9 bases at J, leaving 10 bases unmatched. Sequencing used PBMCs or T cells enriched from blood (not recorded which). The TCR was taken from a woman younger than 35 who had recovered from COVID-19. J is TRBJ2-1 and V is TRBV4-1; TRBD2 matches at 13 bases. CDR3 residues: CASSQPRGLAGEGEQFF. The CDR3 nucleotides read TGCGCCAGCAGCCAACCCCGAGGACTAGCGGGAGAGGGTGAGCAGTTCTTC.